Given below is one TCR beta chain in context. Its antigen is still unknown. The entry originates in a study of type 1 regulatory T cells. Background on the study: T-allo10 is an in vitro-generated, Tr1-enriched CD4 T cell product specific for alloantigen.

This CDR3 contains 14 residues. Deletions cut 5 bases from V and 5 bases from J, with 11 bases between. Germline CDR1 reads SGHRS; CDR2 reads YFSETQ. Whole-study findings and limits: Compared with non-Tr1 cells, Tr1 cells showed a narrower TCR repertoire.

Via MiXCR, TCRdb re-called the reads, giving one row per CDR3 protein. The sample consists of tens of thousands of distinct CDR3 sequences, around 49% of them appearing once. The chain combines TRBV5-1 with TRBJ1-6; no definite D call. Sequencing was performed on cultured non-Tr1 T cells, either the whole culture or a sorted T cell fraction (not recorded which). The origin of this receptor is a human donor in good health. The CDR3 DNA sequence: TGCGCCAGCAGAGAGACGGGAGATAATTCACCCCTCCACTTT. Translating it yields CASRETGDNSPLHF.